Below, 32 T cell receptor beta chains from the same sample are listed, as sequenced in a study of T cell repertoires and leukemia-associated antigens. Each CDR3 protein is one row after TCRdb ran MiXCR on the 5' RACE reads. In the table there are around 14,000 distinct CDR3 sequences, approximately 39% of which are singletons. Which antigens these TCRs recognize remains unknown. The sequencing input was CD3+ T cells sorted from blood and cultured. The receptor source for this set is a female donor in good health.

The sample holds many counts of this clonotype. The J gene is TRBJ2-1, the V gene TRBV5-4; 11 bases agree with TRBD2. Germline CDR1 is SGHNT and CDR2 is YYREEE (reference sequence). J gave up 8 bases and V 2 bases, and 0 bases lay outside the gene matches. The CDR3 runs 13 residues. CDR3 DNA: TGTGCCAGCAGCTTACTAGCGGGAGATGAGCAGTTCTTC. Protein sequence: CASSLLAGDEQFF.

This clonotype appeared a single time. This chain links TRBV4-3 with TRBJ2-2, with D maybe TRBD2 (5 bases). V lost 1 base to trimming and J lost 4 bases, with 19 bases between them. The germline CDR1 and CDR2 sequences are LGHNA and YSLEER. CDR3 length equals 18 residues. The CDR3 DNA sequence: TGCGCCAGCAGCCAAGTTATTGATAGCCAGGCGGGCACCGGGGAGCTGTTTTTT. Translated: CASSQVIDSQAGTGELFF.

The rearrangement joins TRBV6-6 to TRBJ2-2; D is perhaps TRBD1 or TRBD2 (6 bases each). V shed 2 bases and J shed 2 bases, with 12 bases lying between them. Germline V lookup: CDR1 MNHNY, CDR2 SVGAGI (reference sequence). This CDR3 has 16 residues. CDR3 protein: CASSYLSGANTGELFF. In DNA form, the CDR3 reads TGTGCCAGCAGTTACCTCTCGGGGGCCAACACCGGGGAGCTGTTTTTT.

The count of this clonotype is one. No DNA is shown, since the ends of the CDR3 on it are uncertain; the CDR3 is the one TCRdb lists. V gene TRBV27 combines with J gene TRBJ2-5; the table gives TRBD1 as D, unverified against the DNA. The CDR3 numbers 23 amino acids, ends counted. The germline CDR1 and CDR2 sequences are MNHEY and SMNVEV (reference sequence). CDR3 sequence reads: CASSFYICSAKEGSGDAGADQYF.

The chain combines TRBV29-1 with TRBJ2-3, with TRBD2 identical over 10 bases. With 7 bases clipped from V and 2 bases from J, the junction kept 18 bases outside the gene matches. Per the germline V gene, CDR1 is SQVTM and CDR2 is ANQGSEA. This CDR3 region has 18 residues. The CDR3 nucleotides are TGCAGCGATACATCGGGGCTAGCGGGAGTTAGGGTCACAGATACGCAGTATTTT. Translated: CSDTSGLAGVRVTDTQYF.

This clonotype was counted at least ten times. V and J are TRBV7-6 and TRBJ2-3; 7 nucleotides match TRBD1. Per the germline V gene, CDR1 is SGHVS and CDR2 is FNYEAQ. The CDR3 runs to 15 residues. Trimming removed 2 bases from V and 2 bases from J; junction bases left unmatched: 4. Written as DNA, the CDR3 is TGTGCCAGCAGCTTAAAGGGGGCTCACACAGATACGCAGTATTTT. As protein: CASSLKGAHTDTQYF.

This clonotype has a count of ten or more. This sequence joins TRBV4-2 and TRBJ2-7, with no clear D. The CDR3 is 14 residues long. CDR1 and CDR2 from the germline V gene are LGHNA and YNFKEQ. V lost 0 bases, J lost 4 bases, and 10 bases lay in between. The CDR3 sequence is CASSQELGWYEQYF. The CDR3 bases are TGTGCCAGCAGCCAAGAACTGGGTTGGTACGAGCAGTACTTC.

The J gene is TRBJ1-2, the V gene TRBV21-1; no DNA check was done on the table's D call, TRBD1. TRBV21-1 is marked as a pseudogene. The CDR3 is 14 amino acids. The CDR3 sequence: CASYVAGMGYGYTF. The CDR3 nucleotides are TGTGCCAGCTACGTCGCGGGGATGGGATATGGCTACACCTTC.

This clonotype was counted at least ten times. This chain joins TRBV28 and TRBJ2-7; possibly TRBD1 for D (7 bases). Deletions cut 4 bases from V and 5 bases from J, with 18 bases between. The CDR3 length is 15 residues. CDR1 MDHEN and CDR2 SYDVKM come from the germline V gene. CDR3 residues: CASSSPETGRNEQYF. In nucleotides, the CDR3 is TGTGCCAGCAGTTCCCCAGAGACAGGGAGGAACGAGCAGTACTTC.

This clonotype appeared many times. The chain links TRBV20-1 to TRBJ2-7; TRBD2 aligns across 10 bases. CDR3 size: 13 residues. Germline assignment: CDR1 DFQATT and CDR2 SNEGSKA (reference sequence). V shed 7 bases, J shed 10 bases, and the junction held 13 bases outside the gene matches. The CDR3 loop reads CSVLELAGSQQYF. For the CDR3, the DNA is TGCAGTGTCCTGGAACTAGCGGGATCGCAACAGTACTTC.

A word on this clonotype: A read error may account for a junction end that differs from germline. The chain is built from TRBV18 and TRBJ1-2; the match to TRBD1 covers 7 bases. This CDR3 spans 13 amino acids. The germline V gene encodes CDR1 KGHSH and CDR2 LQKENI. This chain's CDR3 is CASSPDREHGYTF. In DNA, the CDR3 is TGCGCCAGCTCACCAGACAGGGAACATGGCTACACCTTC.

This clonotype has a count of ten or more. This chain uses TRBV20-1 with TRBJ2-1, with TRBD2 matching over 8 bases. CDR1 is DFQATT and CDR2 is SNEGSKA in the germline V gene (reference sequence). Trimming removed 3 bases from V and 4 bases from J; junction bases left unmatched: 8. There are 15 residues in the CDR3. CDR3: CSARLASGFYNEQFF. CDR3 DNA sequence: TGCAGTGCTAGGCTGGCTAGCGGGTTTTACAATGAGCAGTTCTTC.

The chain couples TRBV28 to TRBJ2-7; D gene unclear. The germline V gene has CDR1 MDHEN and CDR2 SYDVKM. This CDR3 region has 13 residues. V lost 6 bases, J lost 4 bases, and 13 bases lay in between. CDR3 coding DNA: TGTGCCAGCAGAGTCTCTCGGCCGTACGAGCAGTACTTC. As protein: CASRVSRPYEQYF.

Of note for this clonotype: The junction differs from germline at one of its ends, possibly a read error. The CDR3 coding sequence is TGCGCCAGCAGCTTGGAGCAGGGGGCGCGAATTGAGGCTCTCTTT. This codes for CASSLEQGARIEALF. The chain uses TRBV5-1 and TRBJ1-1, with 8 bases that match TRBD1. The CDR3 sequence is 15 residues long. Germline loops: CDR1 SGHRS, CDR2 YFSETQ.

CDR3 amino acids: CAISVGSADTDTQFF. For the CDR3, the DNA is TGTGCCATCAGTGTTGGTAGCGCAGACACAGATACGCAGTTCTTC. This sequence joins TRBV10-3 and TRBJ2-1; D may be TRBD2 (5 bases). The CDR3 spans 15 residues. V was clipped by 4 bases and J by 12 bases, with 22 bases between them. Germline CDR1 and CDR2: ENHRY and SYGVKD.

On this clonotype: The limits of the CDR3 on the DNA are not certain, so only TCRdb's listed CDR3 is given. J is TRBJ2-5 and V is TRBV5-1; whether TRBD2, the table's D call, matches the DNA was not checked. The CDR3 comprises 17 residues, both ends counted. Germline loops: CDR1 SGHRS, CDR2 YFSETQ. CDR3 sequence: CASSIYLCSGGRETQYF.

At least ten counts were recorded for this clonotype. This sequence joins TRBV5-4 and TRBJ1-4; 7 bases are shared with TRBD1. Germline loops: CDR1 SGHNT, CDR2 YYREEE (reference sequence). The V gene end was trimmed by 3 bases and the J gene end by 7 bases; junction bases not matched to a gene: 6. The CDR3 loop spans 14 amino acids. The CDR3 reads CASSSTGAGEKLFF. CDR3 coding DNA: TGTGCCAGCAGCTCCACAGGGGCGGGTGAAAAACTGTTTTTT.

A note on this clonotype: A read error may explain this, as a much larger clone is one base away. The rearrangement uses TRBV11-3 and TRBJ2-1; 9 bases fit TRBD2. CDR3 length: 13 amino acids. The V segment lost 3 bases and the J segment 9 bases; nucleotides outside the gene matches: 3. Germline CDR1 and CDR2: SGHNT and YENEEA. Here the CDR3 reads CASSFQREVEQFF. The CDR3 nucleotides read TGTGCCAGCAGCTTCCAGCGGGAGGTTGAGCAGTTCTTC.

With respect to this clonotype: One base away lies a much larger clone, so this may be a sequencing read error. The chain is built from TRBV13 and TRBJ2-2, with a possible D match to TRBD1 (5 bases). Looked up from germline, CDR1 is PRHDT and CDR2 is FYEKMQ (reference sequence). This CDR3 spans 15 amino acids. CDR3: CASSPHAAGIGQLFF. As DNA, the CDR3 is TGTGCCAGCAGCCCCCATGCGGCAGGGATCGGGCAGCTGTTTTTT.

This clonotype was observed once. This chain joins TRBV7-3 and TRBJ2-1, with 12 positions matching TRBD2. The ends lost 4 bases at V and 0 bases at J; junction bases unmatched: 7. Germline CDR1 is SGHTA and CDR2 is FQGTGA. CDR3 length: 18 amino acids. The CDR3: CASSSRTSGKSSYNEQFF. CDR3 nucleotides: TGTGCCAGCAGCTCAAGGACTAGCGGGAAGAGCTCCTACAATGAGCAGTTCTTC.

In this sample, this clonotype turned up many times. The rearrangement links TRBV7-2 to TRBJ1-2, with 10 bases aligning to TRBD1. V lost 0 bases to trimming and J lost 6 bases; unmatched junction nucleotides: 10. Germline V gene sequence: CDR1 SGHTA, CDR2 FQGNSA. There are 17 residues in the CDR3. This chain's CDR3 is CASSLALVLGQGDGYTF. The CDR3 region has the DNA TGTGCCAGCAGCTTAGCGCTGGTACTAGGACAGGGGGATGGCTACACCTTC.

This clonotype was detected many times. This may be a read error, as it is one base from a much larger clone. The chain has TRBV7-9 and TRBJ2-5; D may match TRBD1 or TRBD2 (5 bases each). Trimming took 2 bases from V and 2 from J, leaving 15 bases between them. The CDR3 contains 16 residues. Germline V gene lookup returns CDR1 SEHNR and CDR2 FQNEAQ (reference sequence). The CDR3 sequence is CASSLIPRDGQETQYF. CDR3 DNA sequence: TGTGCCAGCAGCTTAATACCCCGGGACGGACAAGAGACCCAGTACTTC.

This clonotype is labeled as medium-sized. The chain joins TRBV24-1 to TRBJ1-5, with 9 bases matching TRBD1. The CDR3 covers 14 residues. V was pared by 7 bases and J by 4 bases, with 4 bases of the junction left unmatched. In germline, CDR1 is KGHDR, CDR2 SFDVKD. The CDR3 reads CATRGQGWNQPQHF. For the CDR3, the DNA is TGTGCCACCAGAGGACAGGGGTGGAATCAGCCCCAGCATTTT.

This clonotype is medium-sized within its sample. The chain employs TRBV12-3 or TRBV12-4 and TRBJ2-1, with D tentatively TRBD2 (6 bases). The CDR3 spans 15 residues. Between the trimmed V and J ends, which lost 1 base and 9 bases, there was a span of 16 bases. CDR3 nucleotide sequence: TGTGCCAGCAGTTTAGGGGCCGGCCAGGGAGGTGAGCAGTTCTTC. This sequence encodes CASSLGAGQGGEQFF.

The chain carries TRBV9 and TRBJ2-7; 9 positions agree with TRBD1. This CDR3 is built from 14 residues. Germline assignment: CDR1 SGDLS and CDR2 YYNGEE. V was pared by 0 bases and J by 7 bases, with 5 bases of the junction left unmatched. The CDR3 region has the DNA TGTGCCAGCAGCGTAGGACAGGGGGACTATGAGCAGTACTTC. Translated: CASSVGQGDYEQYF.

This clonotype was seen repeatedly, ten times or more. The genes are TRBV2 and TRBJ2-1; 11 bases agree with TRBD2. Germline trimming cut 8 bases from V and 12 bases from J; bases unmatched to any gene: 9. CDR1 SNHLY and CDR2 FYNNEI come from the germline V gene. The CDR3 is 13 amino acids. The CDR3 loop reads CASDSGRAPRQFF. CDR3 sequence (DNA): TGTGCCAGCGATAGCGGGAGGGCTCCTCGGCAGTTCTTC. Together with reference TRBV2 and TRBJ2-1, the CDR3 gives the full variable domain: EPEVTQTPSHQVTQMGQEVILRCVPISNHLYFYWYRQILGQKVEFLVSFYNNEISEKSEIFDDQFSVERPDGSNFTLKIRSTKLEDSAMYFCASDSGRAPRQFFGPGTRLTVL.

This clonotype was found a few times. V usage is TRBV20-1 and J usage is TRBJ1-1; D not resolved. Trimming stripped 2 bases from V and 0 bases from J, with 10 bases between. Per the germline V gene, CDR1 is DFQATT and CDR2 is SNEGSKA (reference sequence). This CDR3 has 14 residues. CDR3 residues: CSARPPSMNTEAFF. CDR3 DNA: TGCAGTGCTAGACCCCCATCTATGAACACTGAAGCTTTCTTT.

Within the sample, this clonotype is medium-sized. This chain links TRBV12-3 or TRBV12-4 with TRBJ2-3; D unresolved. The CDR3 contains 14 residues. V gave up 7 bases and J gave up 0 bases, with 11 bases separating them. The CDR3 sequence is CASTTWDSTDTQYF. CDR3 DNA sequence: TGTGCCAGCACTACGTGGGATAGCACAGATACGCAGTATTTT.

V and J are TRBV20-1 and TRBJ2-1; D ambiguous. Germline CDR1 is DFQATT and CDR2 is SNEGSKA (reference sequence). The CDR3 extends over 11 amino acids. V was cut by 4 bases and J by 8 bases, with 9 bases left in between. CDR3 loop: CSATLAYEQFF. In DNA, the CDR3 is TGCAGTGCTACCCTGGCGTATGAGCAGTTCTTC.

By frequency in the sample, this clonotype is medium-sized (0.01 to 0.1%). The V gene is TRBV9, the J gene TRBJ2-7, with D tentatively TRBD1 or TRBD2 (5 bases each). CDR1 and CDR2 from the germline V gene are SGDLS and YYNGEE. The CDR3 has 15 residues. V lost 4 bases to trimming and J lost 2 bases, with 16 bases between them. DNA of the CDR3: TGTGCCAGCAGCAGAGGGGATTACACGACCTACGAGCAGTACTTC. This encodes CASSRGDYTTYEQYF. The whole variable domain, remainder taken from reference TRBV9 and TRBJ2-7, is DSGVTQTPKHLITATGQRVTLRCSPRSGDLSVYWYQQSLDQGLQFLIQYYNGEERAKGNILERFSAQQFPDLHSELNLSSLELGDSALYFCASSRGDYTTYEQYFGPGTRLTVT.

This chain connects TRBV5-1 to TRBJ2-7, with D tentatively TRBD1 (8 bases). The CDR3 is 16 residues long. From germline, CDR1 is SGHRS and CDR2 YFSETQ. Trimming took 4 bases from V and 6 from J, leaving 23 bases between them. The DNA for the CDR3 is TGCGCCAGCAGCGGACAGGGCGGGGAGGGATCGGGCGAGCAGTACTTC. Translation: CASSGQGGEGSGEQYF.

In its sample, this clonotype was seen many times. The chain recombines TRBV3-1 with TRBJ2-1, with D maybe TRBD2 (5 bases). Per germline, CDR1 LGHDT and CDR2 YNNKEL (reference sequence). This CDR3 is built from 13 residues. V lost 4 bases, J lost 6 bases, and 10 bases lay in between. The CDR3 is CASSRQRVNEQFF. The CDR3, as DNA: TGTGCCAGCAGCCGGCAGAGGGTCAATGAGCAGTTCTTC.